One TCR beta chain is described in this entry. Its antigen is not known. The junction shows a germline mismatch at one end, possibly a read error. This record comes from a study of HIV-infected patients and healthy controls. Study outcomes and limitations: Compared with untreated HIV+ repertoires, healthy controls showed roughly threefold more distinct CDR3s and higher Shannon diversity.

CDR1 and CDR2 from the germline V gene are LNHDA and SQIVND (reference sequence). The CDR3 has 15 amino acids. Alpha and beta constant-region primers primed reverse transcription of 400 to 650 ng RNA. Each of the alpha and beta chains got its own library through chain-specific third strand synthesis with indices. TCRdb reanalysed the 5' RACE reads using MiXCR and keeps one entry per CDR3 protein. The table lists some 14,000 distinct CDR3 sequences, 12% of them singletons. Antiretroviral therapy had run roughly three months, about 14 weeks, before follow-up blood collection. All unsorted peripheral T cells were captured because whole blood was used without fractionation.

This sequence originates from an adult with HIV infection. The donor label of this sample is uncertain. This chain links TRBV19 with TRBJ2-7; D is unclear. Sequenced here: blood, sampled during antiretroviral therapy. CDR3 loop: CASSIKGGPSYEHYF. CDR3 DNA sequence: TGTGCCAGTAGTATTAAAGGTGGGCCCTCATACGAGCATTACTTC.